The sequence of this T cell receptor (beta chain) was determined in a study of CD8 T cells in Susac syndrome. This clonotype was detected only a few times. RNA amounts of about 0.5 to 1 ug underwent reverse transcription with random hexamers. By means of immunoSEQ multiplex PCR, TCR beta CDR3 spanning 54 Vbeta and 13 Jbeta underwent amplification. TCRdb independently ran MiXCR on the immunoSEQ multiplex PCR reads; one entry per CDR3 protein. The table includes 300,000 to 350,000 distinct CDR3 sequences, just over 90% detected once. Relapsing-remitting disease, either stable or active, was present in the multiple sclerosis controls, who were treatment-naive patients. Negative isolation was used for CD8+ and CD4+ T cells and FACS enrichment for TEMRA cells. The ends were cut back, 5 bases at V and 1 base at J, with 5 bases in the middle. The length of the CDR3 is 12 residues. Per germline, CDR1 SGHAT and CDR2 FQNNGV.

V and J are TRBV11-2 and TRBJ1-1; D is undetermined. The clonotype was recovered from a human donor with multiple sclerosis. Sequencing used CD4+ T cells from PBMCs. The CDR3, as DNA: TGTGCCAGCAGCGTCGGGAACACTGAAGCTTTCTTT. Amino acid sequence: CASSVGNTEAFF.